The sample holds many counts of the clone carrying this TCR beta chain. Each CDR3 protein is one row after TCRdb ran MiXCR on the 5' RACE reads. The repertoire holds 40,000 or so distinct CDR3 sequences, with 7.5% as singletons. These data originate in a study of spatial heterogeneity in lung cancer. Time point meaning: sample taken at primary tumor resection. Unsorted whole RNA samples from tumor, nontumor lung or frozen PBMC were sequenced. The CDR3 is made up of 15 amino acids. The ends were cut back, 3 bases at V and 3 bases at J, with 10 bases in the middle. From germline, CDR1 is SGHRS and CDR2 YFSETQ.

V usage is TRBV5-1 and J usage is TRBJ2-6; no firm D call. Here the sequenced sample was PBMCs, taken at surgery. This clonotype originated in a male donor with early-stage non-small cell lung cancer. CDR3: CASSSPEDGANVLTF. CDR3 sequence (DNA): TGCGCCAGCAGCTCCCCAGAAGATGGGGCCAACGTCCTGACTTTC.